This T cell receptor beta chain was captured in a study of human T cells and chemical hapten exposure. Time point here: patch test 1, 2 weeks after DPC sensitization. The treatment was: therapeutic diphenylcyclopropenone sensitization with weekly scalp DPC. TCRdb re-analysed the RACE reads in MiXCR, keeping a single row per CDR3 protein. The table lists some 400,000 distinct CDR3 sequences, approximately 5.1% of them singletons. The CDR3 totals 15 residues. CDR1 and CDR2 from the germline V gene are LNHNV and YYDKDF (reference sequence). The V end was cut by 1 base, the J end by 4 bases, with 13 bases between.

This chain connects TRBV15 to TRBJ1-1; no reliable D call. The sequence was obtained from a woman between 50 and 59 years old with alopecia areata. Some clones in this sample may be carry-over from other donors' samples. The specimen was whole blood, collected in connection with sensitization to the hapten diphenylcyclopropenone (DPC). For the CDR3, the DNA is TGTGCCACCAGCAGAGGGGCAGGATTAGTCACTGAAGCTTTCTTT. It specifies CATSRGAGLVTEAFF.